This T cell receptor (beta chain) was obtained from a study of vaccination effects on CD4 cells after COVID-19. Peptide-pool stimulation followed by sequencing identified expanded antigen-specific CD4+ clonotypes in the ViraFEST assay. Subsequent to about 10 days of culture, CD4+ T cells were isolated. Absence of prior SARS-CoV-2 infection characterized the vaccine recipients, who showed negative nucleocapsid antibodies. CDR3 length: 13 residues. Deletions cut 2 bases from V and 1 base from J, with 5 bases between. The germline V gene has CDR1 MNHEY and CDR2 SMNVEV (reference sequence). Sequencing used immunoSEQ multiplex PCR; TCRdb keeps in-frame clones, though not all of them. The sample contains roughly 25,000 clones, approximately 69% of which appear only once. As concerns this clone: Its target is not known.

The chain has TRBV27 and TRBJ1-1; the D is unclear. The TCR sequence derives from a human donor who received a COVID-19 vaccine. Sequenced here: CD4+ T cells from PBMCs cultured with SARS-CoV-2 spike peptides, sampled before COVID-19 vaccination. CDR3 DNA sequence: TGTGCCAGCAGTTTAAAAGGGAACACTGAAGCTTTCTTT. This encodes CASSLKGNTEAFF.